This TCR beta chain is from a study of patients and donors after allogeneic stem cell transplantation. TCRdb reprocessed the RT-PCR reads with MiXCR, giving one entry per CDR3 protein. Of approximately 200,000 distinct CDR3 sequences listed, about 38% are singletons. The CDR3 length is 15 residues. V lost 5 bases and J lost 1, with 14 bases in between. The clonotype comes from a human donor who was either an allogeneic HSCT recipient or a stem cell or donor lymphocyte infusion donor (not recorded which). It is not recorded whose cells these are; they may come from a transplant donor. The gene calls are TRBV12-3 or TRBV12-4 and TRBJ2-5, with D possibly being TRBD1 (6 bases). The sequencing sample was made of blood, either unsorted or a sorted T cell fraction (not recorded which). The chain's CDR3 is CASSGRGTSQETQYF. CDR3 DNA sequence: TGTGCCAGCAGTGGTAGGGGGACGAGCCAAGAGACCCAGTACTTC.